This is a list of T cell receptor beta chains from one sample in a study of CD8 T cells in ankylosing spondylitis. TCRdb re-called the 5' RACE reads through MiXCR, storing one row per CDR3 protein. The table shows 200,000 to 250,000 distinct CDR3 sequences, with more than 9% occurring only once. Material for sequencing was blood, either unsorted or a sorted T cell fraction (not recorded which). These receptors were obtained from a male donor with ankylosing spondylitis or in good health (not recorded which). The conserved cysteine and the conserved F or W are not part of the CDR3 here. The D gene is left open where the match is weak. Clone size, where shown, is once, few, many, or a class for clones that have expanded.

cdr3_aa,clone_size,v_call,d_call
ASSLRDRGRNSPLH,many,TRBV7-8,TRBD1
ASSQGNDRRQPQH,-,TRBV3-1,-
ASRISGTQY,many,TRBV25-1,-
TSSEAGGGTEAF,once,TRBV10-1,-
ASSPDRGPYGYT,-,TRBV6-2/TRBV6-3,TRBD1
ASSDKGRGRANTGELF,many,TRBV10-2,-
ASSSYRGGEKLF,-,TRBV7-9,TRBD1
ACRLAERYEQY,-,TRBV30,TRBD2
SAQTQWNQPQH,many,TRBV29-1,-
ASSMQGASNQPQH,many,TRBV12-3/TRBV12-4,TRBD1
ATSRDADRGNQPQH,many,TRBV15,TRBD1
SAGSLGQGGTQY,-,TRBV20-1,TRBD1
ASSAWTGGSDGYT,few,TRBV25-1,TRBD1
ATQGTPYGYT,many,TRBV12-3/TRBV12-4,-
ASSYAGAAGHLRTGELF,many,TRBV6-2/TRBV6-3,-
SARPGQGDNSPLH,many,TRBV20-1,TRBD1
ASSQDWGLAGGVSTDTQY,few,TRBV4-2,TRBD2
SARTGGAMNTEAF,many,TRBV20-1,TRBD1
SASAGDQPQH,many,TRBV20-1,-
ASCHPDQWTNEQF,-,TRBV3-1,-
ASSSLASSYNEQF,many,TRBV28,-
ASSLGTLLYEQY,many,TRBV11-2,-
SALDRQNTEAF,-,TRBV29-1,TRBD1
SAKANTEAF,-,TRBV20-1,-
ASKSTGELF,many,TRBV6-5,-
ASSFRDGYGYT,many,TRBV27,-
ASSQGGITGEAF,many,TRBV4-1,-
ASTLDRLATDTQY,-,TRBV12-3/TRBV12-4,-
ASSGSQGMPYNEQF,many,TRBV5-6,TRBD1
ASSSSERRYEQY,many,TRBV5-1,-
ASSPPLPGDDEQF,few,TRBV7-9,-
AISESHGEQPQH,many,TRBV10-3,-
ASSWLTSGSGNEQF,-,TRBV5-1,TRBD2
ASSLWGPSMNTEAF,few,TRBV12-3/TRBV12-4,-
ATLWGLGTGELF,many,TRBV12-3/TRBV12-4,-
ASSLELTEIPQY,many,TRBV5-1,-
ASSYSENLALNSPLH,many,TRBV6-5,-
SAGKGQETQY,medium-sized,TRBV20-1,-
ASSQGRGTQETQY,many,TRBV4-1,-
ASSVRLASNTGELF,many,TRBV7-8,TRBD2
AWSTGTAVFT,few,TRBV30,-
ANPDLGWGDEQF,many,TRBV5-1,-
ASSSRGPKRETQY,few,TRBV10-2,-
ASSLTPVGAGYEQF,many,TRBV5-1,-
AISEGGSSYNEQF,many,TRBV10-3,-
AISDQGARNEQY,-,TRBV10-3,TRBD1
ASSPSGQTYNEQF,-,TRBV18,-
ASTLGGGGSTGELF,-,TRBV12-3/TRBV12-4,TRBD2
ASSQLAPHEQY,-,TRBV5-6,-
AIRPGANYGYT,many,TRBV6-2/TRBV6-3,-
ASSLRSGGGEQY,many,TRBV27,TRBD2
ASSSRQGTEAF,few,TRBV11-3,TRBD1
ASSWQVDQPQH,many,TRBV12-3/TRBV12-4,-